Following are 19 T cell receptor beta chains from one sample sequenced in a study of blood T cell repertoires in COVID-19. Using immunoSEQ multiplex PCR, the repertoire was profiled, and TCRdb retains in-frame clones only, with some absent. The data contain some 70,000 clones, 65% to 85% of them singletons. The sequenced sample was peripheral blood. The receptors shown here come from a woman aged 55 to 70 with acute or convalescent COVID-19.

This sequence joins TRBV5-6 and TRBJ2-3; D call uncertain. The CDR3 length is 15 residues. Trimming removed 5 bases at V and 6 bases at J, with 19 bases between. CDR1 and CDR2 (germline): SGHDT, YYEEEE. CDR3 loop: CASSWRRPGVDTQYF. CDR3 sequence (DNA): TGTGCCAGCAGTTGGAGACGACCGGGTGTTGATACGCAGTATTTT.

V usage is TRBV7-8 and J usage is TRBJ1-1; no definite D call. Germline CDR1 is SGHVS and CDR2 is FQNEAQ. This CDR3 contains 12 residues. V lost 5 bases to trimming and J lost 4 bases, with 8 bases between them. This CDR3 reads CASSLIVTEAFF. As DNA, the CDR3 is TGTGCCAGCAGCCTAATAGTCACTGAAGCTTTCTTT. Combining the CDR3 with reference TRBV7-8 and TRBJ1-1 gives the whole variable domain GAGVSQSPRYKVAKRGQDVALRCDPISGHVSLFWYQQALGQGPEFLTYFQNEAQLDKSGLPSDRFFAERPEGSVSTLKIQRTQQEDSAVYLCASSLIVTEAFFGQGTRLTVV.

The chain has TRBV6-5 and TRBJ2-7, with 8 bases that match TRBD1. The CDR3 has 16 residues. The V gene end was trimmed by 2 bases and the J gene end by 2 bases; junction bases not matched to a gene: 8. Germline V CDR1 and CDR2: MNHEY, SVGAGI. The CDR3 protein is CASSYQRGQATYEQYF. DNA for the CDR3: TGTGCCAGCAGTTACCAGAGGGGACAGGCAACCTACGAGCAGTACTTC.

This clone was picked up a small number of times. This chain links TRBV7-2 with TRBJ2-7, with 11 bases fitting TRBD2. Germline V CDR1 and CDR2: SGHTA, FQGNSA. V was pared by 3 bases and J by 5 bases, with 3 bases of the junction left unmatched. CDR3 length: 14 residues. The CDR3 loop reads CASSLTSGAHEQYF. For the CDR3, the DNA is TGTGCCAGCAGCTTGACTAGCGGGGCCCACGAGCAGTACTTC.

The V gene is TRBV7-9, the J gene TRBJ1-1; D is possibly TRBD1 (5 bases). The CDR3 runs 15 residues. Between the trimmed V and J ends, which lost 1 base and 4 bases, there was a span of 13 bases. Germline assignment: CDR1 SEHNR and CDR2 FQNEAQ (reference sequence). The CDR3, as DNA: TGTGCCAGCAGCTTAGTTACCGGGGGGACCACTGAAGCTTTCTTT. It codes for CASSLVTGGTTEAFF.

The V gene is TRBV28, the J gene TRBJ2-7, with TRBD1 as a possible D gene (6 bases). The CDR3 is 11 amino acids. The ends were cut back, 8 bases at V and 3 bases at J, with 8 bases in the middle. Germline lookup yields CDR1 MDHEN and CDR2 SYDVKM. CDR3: CASSRGYEQYF. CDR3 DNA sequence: TGTGCCAGCTCCAGGGGCTACGAGCAGTACTTC.

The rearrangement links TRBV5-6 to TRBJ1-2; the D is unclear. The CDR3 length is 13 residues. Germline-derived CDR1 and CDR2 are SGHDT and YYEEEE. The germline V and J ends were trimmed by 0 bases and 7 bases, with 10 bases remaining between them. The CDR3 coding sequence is TGTGCCAGCAGCTTGGATCGAGGGCTTGGCTACACCTTC. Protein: CASSLDRGLGYTF. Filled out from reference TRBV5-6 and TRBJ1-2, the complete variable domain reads DAGVTQSPTHLIKTRGQQVTLRCSPKSGHDTVSWYQQALGQGPQFIFQYYEEEERQRGNFPDRFSGHQFPNYSSELNVNALLLGDSALYLCASSLDRGLGYTFGSGTRLTVV.

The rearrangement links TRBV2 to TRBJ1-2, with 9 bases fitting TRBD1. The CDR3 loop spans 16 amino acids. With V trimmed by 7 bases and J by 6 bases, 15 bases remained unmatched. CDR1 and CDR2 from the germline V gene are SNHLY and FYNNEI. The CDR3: CASKGVTGGFRDGYTF. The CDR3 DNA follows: TGTGCCAGCAAGGGAGTAACAGGGGGCTTTCGAGATGGCTACACCTTC.

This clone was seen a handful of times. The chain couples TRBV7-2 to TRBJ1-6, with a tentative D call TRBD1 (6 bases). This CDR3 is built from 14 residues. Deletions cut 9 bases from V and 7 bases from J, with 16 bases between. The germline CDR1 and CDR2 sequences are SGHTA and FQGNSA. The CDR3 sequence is CASRSGVGNSPLHF. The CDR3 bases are TGTGCCAGTAGATCAGGGGTGGGGAATTCACCCCTCCACTTT.

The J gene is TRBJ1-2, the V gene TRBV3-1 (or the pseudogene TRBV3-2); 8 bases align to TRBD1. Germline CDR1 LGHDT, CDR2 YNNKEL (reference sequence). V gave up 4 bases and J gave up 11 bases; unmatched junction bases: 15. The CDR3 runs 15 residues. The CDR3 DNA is TGTGCCAGCAGCCTCAGGGGGCAGACCCCGGGAGGTTACACCTTC. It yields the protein CASSLRGQTPGGYTF.

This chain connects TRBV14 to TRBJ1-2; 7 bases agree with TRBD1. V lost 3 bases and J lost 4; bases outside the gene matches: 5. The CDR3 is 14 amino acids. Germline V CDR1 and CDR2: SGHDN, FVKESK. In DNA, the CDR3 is TGTGCCAGCAGCCAGAACAGGGGAGGCTATGGCTACACCTTC. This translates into CASSQNRGGYGYTF.

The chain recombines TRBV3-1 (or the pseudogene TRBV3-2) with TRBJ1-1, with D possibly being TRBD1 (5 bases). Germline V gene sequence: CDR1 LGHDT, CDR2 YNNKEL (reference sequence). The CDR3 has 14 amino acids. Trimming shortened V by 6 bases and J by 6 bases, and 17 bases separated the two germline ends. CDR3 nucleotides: TGTGCCAGCAGTCCCGCCGGGGGACGGGCTGAAGCTTTCTTT. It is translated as CASSPAGGRAEAFF.

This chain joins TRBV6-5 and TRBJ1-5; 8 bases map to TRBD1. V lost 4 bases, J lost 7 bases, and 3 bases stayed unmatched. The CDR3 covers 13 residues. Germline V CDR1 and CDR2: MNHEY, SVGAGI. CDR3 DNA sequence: TGTGCCAGCAGTTCCGGACAGGGACAGCCCCAGCATTTT. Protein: CASSSGQGQPQHF.

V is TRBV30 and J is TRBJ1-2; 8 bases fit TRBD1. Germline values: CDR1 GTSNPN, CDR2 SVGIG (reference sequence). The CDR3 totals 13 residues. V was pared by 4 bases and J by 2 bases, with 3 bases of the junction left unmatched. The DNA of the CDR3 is TGTGCCTGGATGCGACAGGGGAACTATGGCTACACCTTC. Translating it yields CAWMRQGNYGYTF.

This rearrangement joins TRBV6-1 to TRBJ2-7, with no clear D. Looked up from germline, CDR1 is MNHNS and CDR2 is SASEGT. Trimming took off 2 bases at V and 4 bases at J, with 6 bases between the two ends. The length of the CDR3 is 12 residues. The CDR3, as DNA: TGTGCCAGCAGTGAATACGAGTACGAGCAGTACTTC. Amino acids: CASSEYEYEQYF.

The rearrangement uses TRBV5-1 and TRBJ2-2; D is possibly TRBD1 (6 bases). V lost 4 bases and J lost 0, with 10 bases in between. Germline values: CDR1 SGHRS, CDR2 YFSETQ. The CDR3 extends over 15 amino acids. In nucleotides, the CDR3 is TGCGCCAGCAGCCGGGACACGACGAACACCGGGGAGCTGTTTTTT. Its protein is CASSRDTTNTGELFF.

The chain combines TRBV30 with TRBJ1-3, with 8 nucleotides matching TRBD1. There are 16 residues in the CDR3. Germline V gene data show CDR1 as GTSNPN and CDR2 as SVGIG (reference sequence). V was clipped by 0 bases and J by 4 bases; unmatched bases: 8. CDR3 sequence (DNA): TGTGCCTGGAGTGTACAGGGGGTAGGGAGCGGAAACACCATATATTTT. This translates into CAWSVQGVGSGNTIYF.

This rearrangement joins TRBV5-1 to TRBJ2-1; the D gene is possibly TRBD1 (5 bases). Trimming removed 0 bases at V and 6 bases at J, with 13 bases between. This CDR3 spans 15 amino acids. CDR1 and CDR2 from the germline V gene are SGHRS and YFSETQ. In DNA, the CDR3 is TGCGCCAGCAGCTTGGGGGGCTCTAAAGGCAATGAGCAGTTCTTC. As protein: CASSLGGSKGNEQFF.

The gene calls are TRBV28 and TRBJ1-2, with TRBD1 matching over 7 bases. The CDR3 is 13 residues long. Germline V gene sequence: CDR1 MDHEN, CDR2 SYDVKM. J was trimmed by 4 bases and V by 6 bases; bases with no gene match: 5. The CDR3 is CASRRGTAYGYTF. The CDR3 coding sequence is TGTGCCAGCAGACGGGGGACAGCCTATGGCTACACCTTC.